This T cell receptor (beta chain) was profiled in a study of blood T cells in healthy people across ages. For this clonotype: A single base separates this from a much larger clone, so it may be a read error.

V shed 8 bases and J shed 3 bases, with 8 bases lying between them. Per the germline V gene, CDR1 is MRHNA and CDR2 is SNTAGT. The CDR3 has 12 amino acids. The use of a sample-barcoded 5' primer and a J-beta primer mix characterized a second PCR of about 6 to 11 cycles. Via MiXCR, TCRdb re-called the 5' RACE reads, giving one row per CDR3 protein. The sample includes over 950,000 distinct CDR3 sequences, approximately 50% of them seen just once. The sequence came from a woman in her fifties or sixties in good health. The chain couples TRBV6-4 to TRBJ2-1; the D is unclear. The material sequenced was blood. This CDR3 reads CASQRNYNEQFF. The CDR3 DNA reads TGTGCCAGCCAAAGGAACTACAATGAGCAGTTCTTC.